The entry below gives a single TCR beta chain sequence along with its context. This record comes from a study of blood T cell repertoires in COVID-19. Across the study: Italy, Spain and the United States were the sources of the convalescent and acute COVID-19 samples.

Data came from immunoSEQ multiplex PCR; TCRdb stores just in-frame clones and leaves some out. The table includes 100,000 or so clones, about 95% detected once. This CDR3 spans 13 amino acids. V dropped 5 bases and J dropped 2 bases, with 9 bases sitting between them. The V gene's germline CDR1 is KGHSH and CDR2 LQKENI. V and J are TRBV18 and TRBJ1-1; possibly TRBD1 for D (5 bases). The sequence was collected from a human donor with active COVID-19. The donor label of this sample is uncertain. The material sequenced was peripheral blood. The CDR3 nucleotides are TGTGCCAGCTCAACCCAGGGTAACACTGAAGCTTTCTTT. This gives the protein CASSTQGNTEAFF. The entire variable domain, with the rest obtained from reference TRBV18 and TRBJ1-1, is as follows: NAGVMQNPRHLVRRRGQEARLRCSPMKGHSHVYWYRQLPEEGLKFMVYLQKENIIDESGMPKERFSAEFPKEGPSILRIQQVVRGDSAAYFCASSTQGNTEAFFGQGTRLTVV.